This T cell receptor (beta chain) was sequenced in a study of blood T cell repertoires in COVID-19. Assay: immunoSEQ multiplex PCR; the TCRdb copy retains only in-frame clones and omits some. The sample contains more than 200,000 clones, around 84% of which appear only once. Germline V CDR1 and CDR2: MNHEY, SVGAGI. This CDR3 contains 13 residues. V was pared by 7 bases and J by 5 bases, with 13 bases between. Material for sequencing was peripheral blood. This clonotype originated in a man between 60 and 75 years old with acute or convalescent COVID-19. The chain links TRBV6-5 to TRBJ2-3, with D unclear. CDR3 amino acids: CASTRQVQDTQYF. In DNA form, the CDR3 reads TGTGCCAGCACGAGACAAGTTCAAGATACGCAGTATTTT.